One and the same sample provided the 9 T cell receptor beta chains below, sequenced in a study of blood T cell repertoires in COVID-19. Assay used: immunoSEQ multiplex PCR; TCRdb lists only in-frame clones, some missing. The sample consists of about 260,000 clones, around 89% of them appearing once. The sample comprised peripheral blood. Receptor source: a woman between 35 and 50 years old with acute or convalescent COVID-19.

Note on this clone: The same CDR3 is also encoded by other DNA sequences in this sample. The rearrangement joins TRBV6-4 to TRBJ2-3; 14 nucleotides align to TRBD2. V lost 0 bases and J lost 4; bases outside the gene matches: 0. The V gene's germline CDR1 is MRHNA and CDR2 SNTAGT. The CDR3 consists of 16 residues. CDR3 DNA: TGTGCCAGCAGTGACTCGACTAGCGGGGGGGCAGATACGCAGTATTTT. Amino acid sequence: CASSDSTSGGADTQYF.

The V gene is TRBV4-1, the J gene TRBJ1-4; a weak D match, TRBD1 (6 bases). The germline V and J ends were trimmed by 1 base and 1 base, with 13 bases remaining between them. The CDR3 has 17 residues. Germline V gene data show CDR1 as MGHRA and CDR2 as YSYEKL. The CDR3 loop reads CASSQGPSRGTNEKLFF. CDR3 DNA: TGCGCCAGCAGCCAAGGGCCATCCAGGGGAACTAATGAAAAACTGTTTTTT.

The J gene is TRBJ1-1, the V gene TRBV10-3, with D maybe TRBD1 (5 bases). Trimming took 5 bases from V and 2 from J, leaving 9 bases between them. The germline V gene has CDR1 ENHRY and CDR2 SYGVKD. The CDR3 covers 13 residues. Here the CDR3 reads CAISFQGNTEAFF. The DNA for the CDR3 is TGTGCCATCAGTTTCCAGGGTAACACTGAAGCTTTCTTT.

The CDR3 region is CASSSGTRTNEKLFF. The CDR3 region has the DNA TGCGCCAGCAGCTCCGGGACAAGGACTAATGAAAAACTGTTTTTT. The genes are TRBV5-1 and TRBJ1-4, with D possibly being TRBD1 (6 bases). The V gene's germline CDR1 is SGHRS and CDR2 YFSETQ. CDR3 length: 15 amino acids. Trimming cost V 3 bases and J 2 bases, with 11 bases left between them.

The chain uses TRBV30 and TRBJ2-3, with 10 positions matching TRBD2. After removal of 3 bases from V and 3 bases from J, the junction contained 3 bases not matched to a gene. Germline V lookup: CDR1 GTSNPN, CDR2 SVGIG (reference sequence). There are 14 residues in the CDR3. CDR3 nucleotides: TGTGCCTGGAGCTTAGCGGGGGGAACAGATACGCAGTATTTT. Protein product: CAWSLAGGTDTQYF.

The chain has TRBV3-1 (or the pseudogene TRBV3-2) and TRBJ1-1; TRBD1 might be the D (5 bases). The V end lost 0 bases, the J end lost 7 bases, and 15 bases lay between the germline ends. CDR3 size: 15 residues. Germline CDR1 is LGHDT and CDR2 is YNNKEL (reference sequence). CDR3 in amino acids: CASSQDVRVRGEAFF. The CDR3 bases are TGTGCCAGCAGCCAAGATGTCAGGGTAAGGGGTGAAGCTTTCTTT.

This clone appeared a single time. V usage is TRBV5-4 and J usage is TRBJ2-1, with 10 bases aligning to TRBD1. Germline lookup yields CDR1 SGHNT and CDR2 YYREEE (reference sequence). V shed 2 bases, J shed 7 bases, and the junction held 3 bases outside the gene matches. The CDR3 runs to 14 residues. The chain's CDR3 is CASSFDRGRNEQFF. In nucleotides, the CDR3 is TGTGCCAGCAGCTTCGACAGGGGGCGAAATGAGCAGTTCTTC.

The genes are TRBV2 and TRBJ1-6; D gene unclear. The germline gives CDR1 SNHLY, CDR2 FYNNEI. The V end lost 7 bases, the J end lost 4 bases, and 17 bases lay between the germline ends. CDR3 length: 16 residues. The CDR3 nucleotides read TGTGCCAGCACCCTAGGAGGCATGTTGTATAATTCACCCCTCCACTTT. Translated: CASTLGGMLYNSPLHF.

This sequence joins TRBV3-1 (or the pseudogene TRBV3-2) and TRBJ2-1, with 8 bases lining up with TRBD1. Trimming at V came to 0 bases and at J to 9 bases, leaving 10 bases not matched to a gene. Germline values: CDR1 LGHDT, CDR2 YNNKEL (reference sequence). The CDR3 loop spans 16 amino acids. The CDR3 reads CASSQDRRTGWAEQFF. DNA of the CDR3: TGTGCCAGCAGCCAAGATCGGAGGACAGGGTGGGCTGAGCAGTTCTTC.